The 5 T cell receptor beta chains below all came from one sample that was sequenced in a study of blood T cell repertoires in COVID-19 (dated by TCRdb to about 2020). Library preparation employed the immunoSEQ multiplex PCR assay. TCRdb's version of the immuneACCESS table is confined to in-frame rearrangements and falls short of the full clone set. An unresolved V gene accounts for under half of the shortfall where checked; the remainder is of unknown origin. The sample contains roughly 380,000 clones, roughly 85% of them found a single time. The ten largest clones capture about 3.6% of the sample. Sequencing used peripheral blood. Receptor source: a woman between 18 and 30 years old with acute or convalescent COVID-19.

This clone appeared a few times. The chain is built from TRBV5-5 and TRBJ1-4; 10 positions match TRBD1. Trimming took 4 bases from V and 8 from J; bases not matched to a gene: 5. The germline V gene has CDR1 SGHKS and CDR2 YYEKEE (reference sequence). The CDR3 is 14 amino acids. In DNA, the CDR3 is TGTGCCAGCAGCACGCCGGGACAGGGGGAAAAACTGTTTTTT. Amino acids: CASSTPGQGEKLFF.

The CDR3 loop reads CASSTPGGRDEQYF. CDR3 nucleotides: TGTGCCAGCAGTACCCCGGGGGGACGGGATGAGCAGTACTTC. The chain carries TRBV2 and TRBJ2-7; 7 bases agree with TRBD2. The CDR3 sequence is 14 residues long. Germline V CDR1 and CDR2: SNHLY, FYNNEI. V dropped 5 bases and J dropped 7; count of bases not matched to a gene: 11.

The CDR3 here is CASSRFLSTEAFF. The CDR3 region has the DNA TGTGCCAGCAGCCGTTTCCTTTCCACTGAAGCTTTCTTT. V gene TRBV7-3 combines with J gene TRBJ1-1; D not resolved. In germline, CDR1 is SGHTA, CDR2 FQGTGA. The length of the CDR3 is 13 residues. V lost 5 bases and J lost 4, with 11 bases in between.

Written as DNA, the CDR3 is TGCGCCAGCAGCTTAATTCCGGGACAGACTAACACTGAAGCTTTCTTT. Protein product: CASSLIPGQTNTEAFF. V is TRBV5-1 and J is TRBJ1-1; TRBD1 aligns across 7 bases. V dropped 2 bases and J dropped 2; count of bases not matched to a gene: 9. Per germline, CDR1 SGHRS and CDR2 YFSETQ. The CDR3 covers 16 residues.

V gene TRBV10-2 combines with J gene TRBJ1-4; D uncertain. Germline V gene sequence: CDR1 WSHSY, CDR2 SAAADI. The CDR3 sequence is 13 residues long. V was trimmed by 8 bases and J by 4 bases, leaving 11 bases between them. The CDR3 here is CASLTHDNEKLFF. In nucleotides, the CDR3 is TGCGCCAGCCTGACACACGATAATGAAAAACTGTTTTTT.